The rows below give T cell receptor beta chains drawn from one sample of a study of T cells after yellow fever vaccination. TCRdb re-derived calls from the 5' RACE reads in MiXCR, one entry per CDR3 protein. In the table there are approximately 550,000 distinct CDR3 sequences, 15% to 20% of which are singletons. The source was PBMCs, collected 15 days after the yellow fever booster vaccination. These receptors all stem from a young man who received the YFV17D yellow fever vaccine. Both conserved end residues are part of each CDR3. The size field is filled for only some rows; it gives once, few, many or a size class.

CDR3 protein	clone size	V gene
CSVDLGGGYEQYF	-	TRBV29-1
CASSPGGASSYEQYF	many	TRBV7-9
CATGRDRNYEQHF	once	TRBV6-1
CASSSRTGYTEAFF	few	TRBV7-2
CASSWRGTTDTQYF	few	TRBV7-2
CSVEVLRTSGTPYEQFF	-	TRBV29-1
CASRIGLAVGVEQYF	-	TRBV5-1
CSARRPLGSGRPGELFF	few	TRBV20-1
CSAREGASNQPQHF	-	TRBV20-1
CASSLFPGVTVGEQYF	-	TRBV5-6
CRAGMGGEDTQYF	-	TRBV20-1
CASSMGGETQYF	-	TRBV19
CASSLPLGLAGGPNEQFF	few	TRBV11-1
CASSVGGNPGELFF	few	TRBV9
CAISEESGGGYEQYF	-	TRBV10-3
CASSLWTGYEQYF	-	TRBV12-3/TRBV12-4
CASGSTSGDNEQFF	few	TRBV6-4
CASSQGSRWEQYF	-	TRBV3-1